This T cell receptor (beta chain) was captured by sequencing in a study of beta chain features in type 1 diabetes. CDR1 and CDR2 from the germline V gene are MGHDK and SYGVNS. The ends were cut back, 2 bases at V and 2 bases at J, with 17 bases in the middle. This CDR3 region has 17 residues. A sort by CD45RO/CCR7/CD25/CD127/CD95/CD27 yielded CD4+ naive, central memory, regulatory and stem cell-like memory cells. This clone was observed a handful of times. Its antigen is undetermined. The study, taken as a whole, reports: Shorter templates may be favored by PCR, equally so in patients and controls. In every one of the four CD4+ subsets, TCRB CDR3s were moderately but significantly shorter in Type 1 diabetes patients.

The entirety of the isolated RNA underwent reverse transcription, so expressed TCRB transcripts were sequenced. Here immunoSEQ multiplex PCR was the method, and the copy in TCRdb shows in-frame clones only, minus some. This sample has some 280,000 clones, with approximately 15% found just once. This TCR came from a man younger than 40 with type 1 diabetes. The sample comprised naive CD4+ T cells from blood. The chain couples TRBV25-1 to TRBJ2-3; TRBD2 is a possible D gene (6 bases). The DNA of the CDR3 is TGTGCCAGCAGTGAAGTGAGTAGCGGAGGCTTCACAGATACGCAGTATTTT. This sequence encodes CASSEVSSGGFTDTQYF.